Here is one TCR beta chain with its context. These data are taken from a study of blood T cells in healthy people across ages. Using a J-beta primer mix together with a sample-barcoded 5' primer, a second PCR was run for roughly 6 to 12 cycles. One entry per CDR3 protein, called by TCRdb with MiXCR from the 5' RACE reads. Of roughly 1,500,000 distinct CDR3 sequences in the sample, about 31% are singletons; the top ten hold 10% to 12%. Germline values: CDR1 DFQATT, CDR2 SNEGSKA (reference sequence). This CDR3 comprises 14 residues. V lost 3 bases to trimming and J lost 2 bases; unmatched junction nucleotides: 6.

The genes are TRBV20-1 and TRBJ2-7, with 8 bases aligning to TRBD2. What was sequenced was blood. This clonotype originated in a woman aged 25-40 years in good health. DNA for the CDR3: TGCAGTGCTAGCGGCGGGGGGAGGCCCTACGAGCAGTACTTC. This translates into CSASGGGRPYEQYF.